A single sample gave rise to the 13 T cell receptor beta chains below, sequenced in a study of cytomegalovirus exposure and HLA in healthy donors. TCRdb's copy holds only in-frame clones and misses some; the assay was immunoSEQ multiplex PCR. The sample holds 120,000 or so clones; roughly 95% are singletons and the top ten take about 1.7%. Sequenced material: PBMCs. The receptors stem from a man in his late teens or twenties in good health and CMV-seronegative.

The rearrangement uses TRBV10-3 and TRBJ2-3; 9 positions agree with TRBD2. V gave up 3 bases and J gave up 5 bases; unmatched junction bases: 12. Germline CDR1 ENHRY, CDR2 SYGVKD. The CDR3 has 17 residues. CDR3 in DNA: TGTGCCATCAGTGATTTTTTTGCGGGAGGGTCCGGAGATACGCAGTATTTT. Its protein product is CAISDFFAGGSGDTQYF.

This clone was observed a handful of times. J is TRBJ1-2 and V is TRBV13, with TRBD1 matching over 9 bases. The germline V gene encodes CDR1 PRHDT and CDR2 FYEKMQ (reference sequence). V lost 5 bases to trimming and J lost 2 bases; unmatched junction nucleotides: 6. The CDR3 sequence is 15 residues long. CDR3 nucleotides: TGTGCCAGCAGCACTGGGACAGGGCCCAACTATGGCTACACCTTC. It is translated as CASSTGTGPNYGYTF.

The count of this clone is one. The chain recombines TRBV7-9 with TRBJ2-7, with 8 nucleotides matching TRBD1. After removal of 2 bases from V and 11 bases from J, the junction contained 14 bases not matched to a gene. Germline loops: CDR1 SEHNR, CDR2 FQNEAQ (reference sequence). The CDR3 consists of 15 residues. This CDR3 reads CASSLSWDGQGKKYF. The CDR3, as DNA: TGTGCCAGCAGCTTATCGTGGGACGGACAGGGAAAGAAGTACTTC.

The chain employs TRBV6-5 and TRBJ1-4, with D perhaps TRBD1 (5 bases). The CDR3 runs to 15 residues. Trimming pared 3 bases from V and 7 bases from J, leaving 15 bases between. CDR1 MNHEY and CDR2 SVGAGI come from the germline V gene. CDR3 sequence (DNA): TGTGCCAGCAGTTATCGGGGGTTCTTGGGTGAAAAACTGTTTTTT. It yields the protein CASSYRGFLGEKLFF.

The count of this clone is one. The CDR3 loop is CASSRSTGGYYGYTF. The CDR3 region has the DNA TGTGCCAGCAGCCGATCTACAGGGGGGTACTATGGCTACACCTTC. V gene TRBV7-2 combines with J gene TRBJ1-2; TRBD1 matches 8 bases. Germline lookup yields CDR1 SGHTA and CDR2 FQGNSA. The V gene end was trimmed by 5 bases and the J gene end by 3 bases; junction bases not matched to a gene: 8. CDR3 length: 15 residues.

The chain recombines TRBV28 with TRBJ1-3, with D perhaps TRBD1 (6 bases). The CDR3 is 15 amino acids. V was shortened by 0 bases and J by 2 bases, with 8 bases between the two germline ends. From germline, CDR1 is MDHEN and CDR2 SYDVKM. CDR3 residues: CASSLWQGTGNTIYF. The CDR3 bases are TGTGCCAGCAGTTTATGGCAGGGGACTGGAAACACCATATATTTT.

The chain has TRBV28 and TRBJ1-5, with 7 bases fitting TRBD1. The germline V gene encodes CDR1 MDHEN and CDR2 SYDVKM. V lost 4 bases, J lost 8 bases, and 8 bases stayed unmatched. This CDR3 has 14 residues. The CDR3 spells CASSSAGGTEPQHF. CDR3 DNA sequence: TGTGCCAGCAGTTCCGCAGGGGGTACGGAGCCCCAGCATTTT.

There are a few counts of this clone. The CDR3 DNA follows: TGCGCCAGCAGCCACCAGGATCTTAATGAAAAACTGTTTTTT. Its translation is CASSHQDLNEKLFF. The rearrangement uses TRBV5-1 and TRBJ1-4, with D unclear. CDR1 is SGHRS and CDR2 is YFSETQ in the germline V gene. The CDR3 runs to 14 residues. Trimming pared 4 bases from V and 4 bases from J, leaving 11 bases between. Combining the CDR3 with reference TRBV5-1 and TRBJ1-4 gives the whole variable domain KAGVTQTPRYLIKTRGQQVTLSCSPISGHRSVSWYQQTPGQGLQFLFEYFSETQRNKGNFPGRFSGRQFSNSRSEMNVSTLELGDSALYLCASSHQDLNEKLFFGSGTQLSVL.

The chain couples TRBV6-6 to TRBJ2-2, with D possibly being TRBD2 (5 bases). The V gene lost 5 bases and the J gene lost 6 bases, with 19 bases spanning the gap. The germline gives CDR1 MNHNY, CDR2 SVGAGI (reference sequence). The CDR3 is 16 residues long. CDR3 residues: CASSLRTDRAAGELFF. CDR3 in DNA: TGTGCCAGCAGTCTACGGACTGATCGGGCCGCCGGGGAGCTGTTTTTT.

This chain connects TRBV9 to TRBJ2-2; D ambiguous. Trimming removed 0 bases from V and 6 bases from J, with 6 bases in between. Per the germline V gene, CDR1 is SGDLS and CDR2 is YYNGEE. CDR3 size: 13 residues. The CDR3 region is CASSVVNSGELFF. DNA of the CDR3: TGTGCCAGCAGCGTAGTAAACTCCGGGGAGCTGTTTTTT. The full variable domain, in which reference TRBV9 and TRBJ2-2 provide the parts outside the CDR3, is DSGVTQTPKHLITATGQRVTLRCSPRSGDLSVYWYQQSLDQGLQFLIQYYNGEERAKGNILERFSAQQFPDLHSELNLSSLELGDSALYFCASSVVNSGELFFGEGSRLTVL.

This chain connects TRBV6-1 to TRBJ1-5; perhaps TRBD1 as D (6 bases). CDR1 is MNHNS and CDR2 is SASEGT in the germline V gene. CDR3 length: 14 residues. Trimming stripped 5 bases from V and 7 bases from J, with 15 bases between. The CDR3 spells CASSTTGTPQPQHF. The CDR3 coding sequence is TGTGCCAGCAGTACAACCGGGACACCACAGCCCCAGCATTTT.

The V call is TRBV19, the J call TRBJ1-5; 8 nucleotides agree with TRBD1. J lost 7 bases, V lost 5 bases, and 7 bases had no gene match. The CDR3 is 14 amino acids. Germline V gene data show CDR1 as LNHDA and CDR2 as SQIVND (reference sequence). This CDR3 is CASSLGQGWQPQHF. As DNA, the CDR3 is TGTGCCAGTAGTCTCGGACAGGGATGGCAGCCCCAGCATTTT.

The chain uses TRBV5-4 and TRBJ1-1; 9 positions match TRBD1. Germline CDR1 reads SGHNT; CDR2 reads YYREEE (reference sequence). There are 16 residues in the CDR3. Unmatched junction bases numbered 8, after V lost 4 bases and J lost 1 base. In nucleotides, the CDR3 is TGTGCCAGCAGCCACAGGGGGCTGGGGGCGAACACTGAAGCTTTCTTT. It yields the protein CASSHRGLGANTEAFF.